The present TCR beta chain was sequenced within a study of T-cell reconstitution after alpha-beta-depleted transplantation in children (dated by TCRdb to the mid-2010s). Background for the entire study: The study quantitatively tracked T-cell immune reconstitution after TCRalphabeta/CD19-depleted allogeneic hematopoietic cell transplantation in children using TCR repertoire profiling. Study-wide conclusions, independent of this receptor: The frequencies of hyperexpanded clones fell over the following months, and after one year, T-cell counts and TCRbeta diversity were mostly attributed to newly produced T cells. Apparently early alphabetaT-cell count recovery about two months after transplant reportedly relied on only several hundred rapidly expanded clones derived from non-depleted graft cells. In some patients, the high TCRbeta diversity seen at day 60 was put down to recipient T cells and intrathymic progenitors that had survived conditioning.

CDR1 and CDR2 (LGHDT, YNNKEL) derive from the germline V gene (reference sequence). From cysteine to phenylalanine, the CDR3 is 14 amino acids long. Only the CDR3 region is kept as DNA, spanning 42 bases read in frame from base 1. V was cut back by 4 bases and J by 8 bases, leaving a gap of 12 bases between them. This clonotype was seen repeatedly, ten times or more. Its antigen target is currently unknown. No base quality information exists; no much larger clone differs at one position. Libraries came from PCR. Instrument used: Illumina HiSeq 2500. TCR libraries were prepared with molecular barcoding, using unique molecular identifiers to normalize TCRbeta repertoire quantification. The public reads were reanalyzed by TCRdb: fastp trimming at Q25, MiXCR alignment, in-frame beta chains only. CDR3 protein sequences are deduplicated, and each keeps its most common genes and DNA. In this sample the table shows roughly 300,000 distinct CDR3 sequences, around a tenth of which occur a single time. Together, the top ten hold less than 25% of the sample.

In light of the paper, this sample's treatment or condition label describes: allogeneic hematopoietic cell transplantation with graft depleted of TCRalphabeta T cells and CD19 B cells. TCRalphabeta/CD19-depleted allogeneic hematopoietic cell grafts were given to the transplant recipients, all of whom were children. The sample in question was peripheral blood, obtained 180 days after TCRalphabeta/CD19-depleted stem cell transplant. The V and J segments used are TRBV3-1 and TRBJ1-6; D gene: possibly TRBD1, on 5 matching bases. This receptor was obtained from a male patient between 2 and 15 years old who had a stem cell transplant for chronic granulomatous disease, so the T cells may come from the graft donor. The DNA sequence is TGTGCCAGCAGCCTCGGGACGACTTATTCACCCCTCCACTTT. It encodes CASSLGTTYSPLHF.